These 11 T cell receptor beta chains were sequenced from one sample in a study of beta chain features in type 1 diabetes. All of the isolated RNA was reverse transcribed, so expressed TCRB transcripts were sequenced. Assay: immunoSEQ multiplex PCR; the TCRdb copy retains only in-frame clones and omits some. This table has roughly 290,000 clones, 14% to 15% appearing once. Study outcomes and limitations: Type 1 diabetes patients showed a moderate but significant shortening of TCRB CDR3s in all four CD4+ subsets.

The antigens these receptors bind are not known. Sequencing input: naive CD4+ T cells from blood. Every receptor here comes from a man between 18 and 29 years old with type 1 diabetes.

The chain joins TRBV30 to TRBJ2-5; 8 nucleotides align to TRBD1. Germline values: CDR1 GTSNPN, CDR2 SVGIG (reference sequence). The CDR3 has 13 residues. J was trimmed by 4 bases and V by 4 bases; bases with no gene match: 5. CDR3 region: CAWNRGMTETQYF. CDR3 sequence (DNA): TGTGCCTGGAACAGGGGGATGACAGAGACCCAGTACTTC.

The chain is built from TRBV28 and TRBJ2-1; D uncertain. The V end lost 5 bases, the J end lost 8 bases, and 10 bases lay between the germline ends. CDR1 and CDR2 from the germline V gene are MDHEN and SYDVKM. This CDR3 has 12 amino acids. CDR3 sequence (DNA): TGTGCCAGCAGTCGCTACCTTGATGAGCAGTTCTTC. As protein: CASSRYLDEQFF.

This CDR3 reads CASSLVPGSYNEQFF. The CDR3 DNA is TGTGCCAGCAGCTTAGTCCCAGGGTCCTACAATGAGCAGTTCTTC. The chain employs TRBV7-2 and TRBJ2-1; perhaps TRBD1 as D (5 bases). The V gene lost 1 base and the J gene lost 1 base, with 8 bases spanning the gap. The CDR3 runs 15 residues. The V gene's germline CDR1 is SGHTA and CDR2 FQGNSA.

The CDR3 sequence is CASSLGLAGGNEQFF. CDR3 DNA: TGTGCCAGCAGCTTGGGACTAGCGGGAGGAAATGAGCAGTTCTTC. J is TRBJ2-1 and V is TRBV5-6; TRBD2 aligns across 13 bases. V dropped 0 bases and J dropped 7; count of bases not matched to a gene: 1. The CDR3 contains 15 residues. Germline V gene sequence: CDR1 SGHDT, CDR2 YYEEEE.

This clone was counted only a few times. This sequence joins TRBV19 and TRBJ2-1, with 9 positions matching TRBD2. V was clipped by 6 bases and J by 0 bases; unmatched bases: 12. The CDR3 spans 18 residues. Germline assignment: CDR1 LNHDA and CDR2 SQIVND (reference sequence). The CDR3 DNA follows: TGTGCCAGTAGGCCCCCTAGACTAGCGGAGAGCTCCTACAATGAGCAGTTCTTC. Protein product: CASRPPRLAESSYNEQFF.

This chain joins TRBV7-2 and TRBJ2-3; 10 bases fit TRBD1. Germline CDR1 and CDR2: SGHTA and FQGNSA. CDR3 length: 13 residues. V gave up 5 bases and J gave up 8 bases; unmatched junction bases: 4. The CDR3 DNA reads TGTGCCAGCAGCCTTGGGACAGGGGTTACGCAGTATTTT. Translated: CASSLGTGVTQYF.

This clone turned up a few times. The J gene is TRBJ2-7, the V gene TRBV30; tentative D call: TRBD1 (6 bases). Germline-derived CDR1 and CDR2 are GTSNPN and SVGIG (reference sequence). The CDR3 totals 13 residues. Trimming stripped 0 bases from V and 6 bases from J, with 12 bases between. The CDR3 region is CAWSVRLGGEQYF. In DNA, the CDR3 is TGTGCCTGGAGTGTACGGTTAGGGGGCGAGCAGTACTTC.

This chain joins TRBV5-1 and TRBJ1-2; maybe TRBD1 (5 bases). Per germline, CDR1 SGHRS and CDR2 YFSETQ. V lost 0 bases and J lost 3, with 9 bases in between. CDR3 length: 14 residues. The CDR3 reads CASSLAGQDYGYTF. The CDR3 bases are TGCGCCAGCAGCTTGGCCGGACAAGACTATGGCTACACCTTC.

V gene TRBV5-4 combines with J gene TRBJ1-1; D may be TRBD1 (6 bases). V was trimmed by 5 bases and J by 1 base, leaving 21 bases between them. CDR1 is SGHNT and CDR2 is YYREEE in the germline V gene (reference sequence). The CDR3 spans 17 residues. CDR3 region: CASSSEAYDRRNTEAFF. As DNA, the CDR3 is TGTGCCAGCAGTTCGGAGGCATACGACAGGAGGAACACTGAAGCTTTCTTT.

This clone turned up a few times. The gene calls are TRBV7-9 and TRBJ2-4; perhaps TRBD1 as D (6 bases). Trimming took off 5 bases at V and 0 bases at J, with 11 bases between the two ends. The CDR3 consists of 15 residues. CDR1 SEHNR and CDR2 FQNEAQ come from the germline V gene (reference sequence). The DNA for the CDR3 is TGTGCCAGCAGCCCGACAGGCTTAGCCAAAAACATTCAGTACTTC. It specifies CASSPTGLAKNIQYF.

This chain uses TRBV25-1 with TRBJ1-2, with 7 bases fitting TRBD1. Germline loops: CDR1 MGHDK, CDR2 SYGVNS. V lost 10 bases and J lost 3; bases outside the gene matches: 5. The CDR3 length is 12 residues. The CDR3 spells CATQTGYYGYTF. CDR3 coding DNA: TGTGCCACCCAGACAGGGTACTATGGCTACACCTTC.